This T cell receptor (beta chain) appears in the sequencing data of a study of cytomegalovirus exposure and HLA in healthy donors. Looked up from germline, CDR1 is MDHEN and CDR2 is SYDVKM. The CDR3 runs 11 residues. As for this clone: One end of the junction varies from germline; a read error may be responsible.

This PCR relied on a set of 60 Vbeta primers and 13 Jbeta primers. Profiled with immunoSEQ multiplex PCR; TCRdb holds only in-frame clones, not every one. The sample holds 85,000 to 100,000 clones, over 70% seen once. Sequenced: PBMCs. The rearrangement uses TRBV28 and TRBJ2-3, with 8 bases aligning to TRBD2. This receptor was identified in a man aged 50-59 years in good health and CMV-seropositive. The CDR3 DNA reads TGTGCCAGCAGTCATCGGACTAGCATACATTTT. Translating gives CASSHRTSIHF.